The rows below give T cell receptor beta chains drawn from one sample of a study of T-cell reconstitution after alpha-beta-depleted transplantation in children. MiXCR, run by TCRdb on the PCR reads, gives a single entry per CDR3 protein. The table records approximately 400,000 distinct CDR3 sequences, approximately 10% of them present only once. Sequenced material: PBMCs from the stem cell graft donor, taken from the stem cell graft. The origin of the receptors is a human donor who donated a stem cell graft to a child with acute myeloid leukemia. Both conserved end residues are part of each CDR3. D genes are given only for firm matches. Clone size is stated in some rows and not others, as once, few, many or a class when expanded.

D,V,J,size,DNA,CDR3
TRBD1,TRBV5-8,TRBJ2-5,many,TGTGCCAGCAGCCCCGGACAGGGGGCAGGAGAGACCCAGTACTTC,CASSPGQGAGETQYF
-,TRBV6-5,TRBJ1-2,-,TGTGCCAGCAGTTACGGCCAGTACTATGGCTACACCTTC,CASSYGQYYGYTF
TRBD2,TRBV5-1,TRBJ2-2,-,TGCGCCAGCAGCTCGGGACTAGCGGGAGCGAACACCGGGGAGCTGTTTTTT,CASSSGLAGANTGELFF
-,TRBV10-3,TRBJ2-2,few,TGTGCCATCAGTGAGTCGAGTCCTATAGGGGAGCTGTTTTTT,CAISESSPIGELFF
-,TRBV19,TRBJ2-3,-,TGTGCCAGTAGTGCCATAAGTAGCGGCACAGATACGCAGTATTTT,CASSAISSGTDTQYF
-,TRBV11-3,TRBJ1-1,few,TGTGCCAGCAGCCCGACGACAGGTTTTTACACTGAAGCTTTCTTT,CASSPTTGFYTEAFF
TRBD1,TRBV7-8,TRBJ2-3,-,TGTGCCAGCATCCGGACAGGGGCCACAGATACGCAGTATTTT,CASIRTGATDTQYF
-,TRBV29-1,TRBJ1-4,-,TGCAGCGTTGTTTCAGGGGCAGAGGAAAAACTGTTTTTT,CSVVSGAEEKLFF
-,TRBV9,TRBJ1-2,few,TGTGCCAGCAGCGGAGGGGGTGTAGGGGATGGGTACACCTTC,CASSGGGVGDGYTF
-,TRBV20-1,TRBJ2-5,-,TGCAGTGCCATGAGTGGGGAGACCCAGTACTTC,CSAMSGETQYF
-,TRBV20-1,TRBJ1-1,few,TGCAGTGCTAGCCGGGACATCGAGAACACTGAAGCTTTCTTT,CSASRDIENTEAFF
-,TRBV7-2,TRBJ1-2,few,TGTGCCAGCAGCTTAGCATCCGGCTACACCTTC,CASSLASGYTF
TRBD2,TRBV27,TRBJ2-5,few,TGTGCCAGCAGTTTACTCCCTACTAGCGGGGGGGCGTTGGAGACCCAGTACTTC,CASSLLPTSGGALETQYF
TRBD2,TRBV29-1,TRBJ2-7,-,TGCAGCGTTGAAGAGCGGGGGACCTACGAGCAGTACTTC,CSVEERGTYEQYF
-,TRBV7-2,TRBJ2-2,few,TGTGCCAGCAGCTTAGTTCTTGGGCCCCCCGGGGAGCTGTTTTTT,CASSLVLGPPGELFF
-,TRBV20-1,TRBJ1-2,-,TGCAGTGCTAGCAGAAATACAGAGGGCTACACCTTC,CSASRNTEGYTF
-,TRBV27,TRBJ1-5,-,TGTGCCAGCAGTAACCTCCGGGGGGTTGGCGAGGCCCAGCATTTT,CASSNLRGVGEAQHF
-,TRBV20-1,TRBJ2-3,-,TGCAGTGTTCCGATTGTACCGGGCTGGCCAGATACGCAGTATTTC,CSVPIVPGWPDTQYF
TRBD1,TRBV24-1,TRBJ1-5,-,TGTGCCACCAGTGATTTCAGGGACAGGGGCAATCAGCCCCAGCATTTT,CATSDFRDRGNQPQHF
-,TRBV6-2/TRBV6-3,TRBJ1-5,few,TGTGCCAGCACCCACGGGGGATCCAATCAGCCCCAGCATTTT,CASTHGGSNQPQHF
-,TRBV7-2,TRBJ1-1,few,TGTGCCAGCGGGGTCGGGCTTGCCACTGAAGCTTTCTTT,CASGVGLATEAFF
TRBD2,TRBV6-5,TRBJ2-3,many,TGTGCCAGCAGTTACCTTAGCGGGAGTGGCACAGATACGCAGTATTTT,CASSYLSGSGTDTQYF
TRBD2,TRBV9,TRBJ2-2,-,TGTGCCAGCAGCGTAGGCGCTAGCGGGAGTCCCGGGGAGCTGTTTTTT,CASSVGASGSPGELFF
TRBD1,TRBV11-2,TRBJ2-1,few,TGTGCCAGCGCCTTCCGACAGGGCTACAATGAGCAGTTCTTC,CASAFRQGYNEQFF
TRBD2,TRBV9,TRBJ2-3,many,TGTGCCAGCAGCGCCCGACTAGCGGTTAGCACAGATACGCAGTATTTT,CASSARLAVSTDTQYF
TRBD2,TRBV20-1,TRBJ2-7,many,TGCAGTGCTAGATTCGGGACTAGCGGATACGAGCAGTACTTC,CSARFGTSGYEQYF
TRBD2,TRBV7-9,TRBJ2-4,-,TGTGCCAGCAGCGAAGCGGGGGGCCCCAAAAACATTCAGTACTTC,CASSEAGGPKNIQYF
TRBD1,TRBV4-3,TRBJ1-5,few,TGCGCCAGCAGCCAACTCGGACAGGGGGGGCAGCCCCAGCATTTT,CASSQLGQGGQPQHF
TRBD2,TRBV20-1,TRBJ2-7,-,TGCAGTGCTAGACCTCTCCTAGCGGGAGGCCCCGGGGTGCCCTACGAGCAGTACTTC,CSARPLLAGGPGVPYEQYF
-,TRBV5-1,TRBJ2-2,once,TGCGCCAGCAGCACCAACACCTGGGAGCTGTTTTTT,CASSTNTWELFF
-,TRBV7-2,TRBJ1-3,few,TGTGCCAGCAGCAATTATTACTCCGGTGAAAACACCATATATTTT,CASSNYYSGENTIYF
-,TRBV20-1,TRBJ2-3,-,TGCAGTGCTAGTAATCGGCCGGACAACACAGATACGCAGTATTTT,CSASNRPDNTDTQYF
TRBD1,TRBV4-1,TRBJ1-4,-,TGCGCCAGCAGCCGGACAGGGGAAGGGGAAAAACTGTTTTTT,CASSRTGEGEKLFF
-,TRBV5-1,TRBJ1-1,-,TGCGCCAGCAGAGGATCAGGGGTGAACACTGAAGCTTTCTTT,CASRGSGVNTEAFF
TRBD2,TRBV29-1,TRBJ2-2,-,TGCAGCGTTGAAGGGGCGGGAGGGCCCGGGGAGCTGTTTTTT,CSVEGAGGPGELFF
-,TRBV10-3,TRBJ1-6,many,TGTGCCATCAGTGAGCGGATCAATTCACCCCTCCACTTT,CAISERINSPLHF
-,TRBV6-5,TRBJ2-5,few,TGTGCCAGCAGTTACTCGGAGGGACAAGAGACCCAGTACTTC,CASSYSEGQETQYF
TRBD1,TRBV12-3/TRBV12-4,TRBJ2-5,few,TGTGCCAGCAGTGATATCGGGACAGGGGGCGGTCAGACCCAGTACTTC,CASSDIGTGGGQTQYF
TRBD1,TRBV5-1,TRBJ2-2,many,TGTGCCAGCAGCCCGACAGGGACCGGGGAGCTGTTTTTT,CASSPTGTGELFF